Listed here is a single TCR beta chain. The V gene's germline CDR1 is MDHEN and CDR2 SYDVKM. Trimming shortened V by 9 bases and J by 5 bases, and 17 bases separated the two germline ends. The CDR3 consists of 14 residues. The data are from a study of shared T cell receptors in the human thymus. The method was immunoSEQ multiplex PCR; TCRdb's version includes in-frame clones alone and lacks a portion of them. The sample lists hundreds of thousands of clones, around 87% occurring once. This sample also appeared in a second study, on human thymus T cells. Turning to that study: Corrective surgery for congenital heart defects was being performed on the healthy Finnish infants who served as donors. The study used thymus tissue resected during corrective heart surgery. Among thymic and blood repertoires, usage of V and J genes appeared biased. Related research reported highly overlapping thymic repertoires among unrelated individuals.

J is TRBJ1-5 and V is TRBV28, with D possibly TRBD1 on 5 matching bases. The TCR comes from a boy under two years old with a congenital heart defect. The sequencing input was thymocytes. Here the CDR3 reads CASTSRGGYQPQHF. CDR3 DNA sequence: TGTGCCAGTACCTCGCGGGGGGGATATCAGCCCCAGCATTTT.